A single sample is the source of the 18 T cell receptor beta chains below, sequenced in a study of blood T cell repertoires in COVID-19. Produced via immunoSEQ multiplex PCR; TCRdb's table is partial and in-frame only. The sample shows around 76,000 clones, approximately 80% of them seen only once. Sequenced material: peripheral blood. The receptors come from a man aged 30 to 45 with COVID-19, enrolled during active disease.

The V gene is TRBV11-2, the J gene TRBJ1-3; the D is unclear. The CDR3 has 13 residues. Looked up from germline, CDR1 is SGHAT and CDR2 is FQNNGV. V lost 3 bases, J lost 4 bases, and 7 bases lay in between. CDR3 sequence: CASSFPGGNTIYF. CDR3 sequence (DNA): TGTGCCAGCAGCTTCCCAGGAGGAAACACCATATATTTT.

The V call is TRBV19, the J call TRBJ2-1; 10 bases fit TRBD2. V lost 5 bases and J lost 6; bases outside the gene matches: 10. Germline V lookup: CDR1 LNHDA, CDR2 SQIVND (reference sequence). The CDR3 extends over 16 amino acids. CDR3 DNA sequence: TGTGCCAGTAGTGTAAATTCGGGACTAGCGATCAATGAGCAGTTCTTC. It specifies CASSVNSGLAINEQFF.

V usage is TRBV25-1 and J usage is TRBJ1-1, with D unresolved. Germline V gene data show CDR1 as MGHDK and CDR2 as SYGVNS. V was trimmed by 7 bases and J by 6 bases, leaving 9 bases between them. The CDR3 extends over 11 amino acids. CDR3 DNA: TGTGCCAGCACCGAGGGCGCTGAAGCTTTCTTT. Translated, it gives CASTEGAEAFF.

This clone was counted only a few times. The chain has TRBV19 and TRBJ2-5; 8 nucleotides agree with TRBD2. CDR1 LNHDA and CDR2 SQIVND come from the germline V gene (reference sequence). CDR3 length equals 13 residues. The trim removed 11 bases at V and 9 bases at J, leaving 14 bases unmatched. The CDR3 is CACCGWDGGAQYF. CDR3 bases: TGTGCCTGTTGTGGATGGGACGGGGGGGCCCAGTACTTC.

The rearrangement uses TRBV14 and TRBJ1-1, with D possibly being TRBD1 (6 bases). Per the germline V gene, CDR1 is SGHDN and CDR2 is FVKESK. CDR3 length: 15 residues. V lost 3 bases and J lost 4, with 15 bases in between. DNA for the CDR3: TGTGCCAGCAGCCACCTGGGGGCCGAGGGCACTGAAGCTTTCTTT. Translated: CASSHLGAEGTEAFF.

This clone was recorded once. The J gene is TRBJ1-4, the V gene TRBV30; TRBD1 matches 11 bases. The germline V gene has CDR1 GTSNPN and CDR2 SVGIG (reference sequence). There are 14 residues in the CDR3. The V and J ends lost 8 bases and 3 bases, in that order; junction bases with no gene match: 5. CDR3 protein: CAQGQGAANEKLFF. In DNA, the CDR3 is TGTGCCCAAGGACAGGGGGCGGCTAATGAAAAACTGTTTTTT.

The chain employs TRBV2 and TRBJ1-2; 9 bases map to TRBD1. Trimming took 10 bases from V and 4 from J; bases not matched to a gene: 28. The CDR3 contains 20 residues. Germline loops: CDR1 SNHLY, CDR2 FYNNEI. CDR3 nucleotide sequence: TGTGCCACAATATTCACAGGGGGCGCGTTAGTCCCTAAACTGGTCTATGGCTACACCTTC. Its translation is CATIFTGGALVPKLVYGYTF.

The chain uses TRBV19 and TRBJ1-1; unclear D gene. This CDR3 spans 15 amino acids. V was shortened by 7 bases and J by 1 base, with 16 bases between the two germline ends. Germline CDR1 LNHDA, CDR2 SQIVND (reference sequence). The CDR3 DNA follows: TGTGCCAGTATGTTGGGCAGGAAACCGAACACTGAAGCTTTCTTT. It specifies CASMLGRKPNTEAFF.

V and J are TRBV11-3 and TRBJ2-3; 10 positions agree with TRBD1. The CDR3 is made up of 17 amino acids. CDR1 and CDR2 (germline): SGHNT, YENEEA. The V gene end was trimmed by 4 bases and the J gene end by 0 bases; junction bases not matched to a gene: 7. The CDR3 here is CASSSGQGRTSTDTQYF. CDR3 sequence (DNA): TGTGCCAGCAGCTCGGGACAGGGGCGCACTAGCACAGATACGCAGTATTTT.

This chain joins TRBV4-1 and TRBJ1-2; tentative D call: TRBD1 (5 bases). Trimming pared 4 bases from V and 8 bases from J, leaving 26 bases between. Germline values: CDR1 MGHRA, CDR2 YSYEKL. This CDR3 has 17 residues. CDR3 sequence reads: CASSPREMRGVYGGYTF. The CDR3 DNA is TGCGCCAGCAGCCCAAGGGAAATGCGGGGCGTCTATGGGGGCTACACCTTC.

CDR3 in DNA: TGTGCCAGTAACCCCGGACAGGGATCGTCTGGAAACACCATATATTTT. This translates into CASNPGQGSSGNTIYF. The J gene is TRBJ1-3, the V gene TRBV19; TRBD1 agrees at 8 bases. The germline V gene encodes CDR1 LNHDA and CDR2 SQIVND (reference sequence). CDR3 length: 16 residues. With V trimmed by 7 bases and J by 1 base, 9 bases remained unmatched.

The chain joins TRBV7-9 to TRBJ1-1; D is uncertain. Trimming removed 1 base at V and 4 bases at J, with 7 bases between. The CDR3 is made up of 13 amino acids. Per germline, CDR1 SEHNR and CDR2 FQNEAQ (reference sequence). This CDR3 reads CASSLEGSTEAFF. The CDR3, as DNA: TGTGCCAGCAGCTTAGAAGGGAGCACTGAAGCTTTCTTT.

The chain has TRBV28 and TRBJ1-3, with D possibly TRBD1 on 5 matching bases. Germline loops: CDR1 MDHEN, CDR2 SYDVKM. The CDR3 runs 18 residues. Trimming pared 7 bases from V and 3 bases from J, leaving 25 bases between. The CDR3 spells CASTKWAGLSSFGNTIYF. The CDR3 DNA reads TGTGCCAGCACCAAGTGGGCAGGGCTATCCTCCTTTGGAAACACCATATATTTT.

The chain recombines TRBV25-1 with TRBJ2-4; 8 bases line up with TRBD2. The germline V gene has CDR1 MGHDK and CDR2 SYGVNS. Losses at the gene ends were 1 base for V and 6 bases for J; bases not matched to a gene: 11. The CDR3 covers 17 residues. CDR3 sequence (DNA): TGTGCCAGCAGTGAATCCAGCGGGAGAAGTGGGGGAAACATTCAGTACTTC. Residues: CASSESSGRSGGNIQYF.

This clone was seen a handful of times. The rearrangement links TRBV7-9 to TRBJ2-7, with D possibly matching TRBD1 (6 bases). Germline CDR1 SEHNR, CDR2 FQNEAQ (reference sequence). With 5 bases removed from V and 2 bases from J, the gap between germline ends came to 16 bases. CDR3 size: 15 residues. CDR3 sequence (DNA): TGTGCCAGCAGCCCCACGGACAGACCACCCTACGAGCAGTACTTC. Its protein is CASSPTDRPPYEQYF.

The chain joins TRBV5-6 to TRBJ1-2; D unclear. Looked up from germline, CDR1 is SGHDT and CDR2 is YYEEEE. Trimming shortened V by 5 bases and J by 2 bases, and 16 bases separated the two germline ends. The length of the CDR3 is 15 residues. The CDR3 sequence: CASRNPGLGNYGYTF. DNA of the CDR3: TGTGCCAGCAGAAACCCCGGTCTCGGGAACTATGGCTACACCTTC.

The chain links TRBV27 to TRBJ2-5; 8 bases line up with TRBD2. Germline CDR1 reads MNHEY; CDR2 reads SMNVEV (reference sequence). The V segment lost 7 bases and the J segment 3 bases; nucleotides outside the gene matches: 7. There are 14 residues in the CDR3. The CDR3 loop is CASTDSGGEETQYF. The CDR3 DNA sequence: TGTGCCAGCACGGACTCCGGGGGGGAAGAGACCCAGTACTTC.

This chain connects TRBV15 to TRBJ2-7; perhaps TRBD2 as D (6 bases). This CDR3 contains 16 residues. V lost 0 bases to trimming and J lost 0 bases, with 12 bases between them. Per the germline V gene, CDR1 is LNHNV and CDR2 is YYDKDF (reference sequence). CDR3 nucleotides: TGTGCCACCAGCAGAGAATCGATAGCGGACTCCTACGAGCAGTACTTC. Its protein is CATSRESIADSYEQYF.